Below, 30 T cell receptor beta chains from the same sample are listed, as sequenced in a study of T-cell memory formation after mild COVID-19. TCRdb used MiXCR to reprocess the 5' RACE reads, holding one entry per CDR3 protein. The sample has about 15,000 distinct CDR3 sequences; 20% to 25% are singletons. Sequencing input: PBMCs or a T cell subset sorted from them (not recorded which). These receptors all stem from a man younger than 35 who had mild COVID-19 (a few samples of this study predate the infection). Cell type and time point are not known.

The V and J genes are TRBV28 and TRBJ2-7; the match to TRBD1 covers 7 bases. CDR3 length: 16 amino acids. The trim removed 4 bases at V and 0 bases at J, leaving 9 bases unmatched. CDR1 is MDHEN, CDR2 SYDVKM, per germline. CDR3 residues: CASSSRTGCSSYEQYV. The CDR3 region has the DNA TGTGCCAGCAGTTCTCGGACAGGTTGTAGCTCCTACGAGCAGTACGTC.

The J gene is TRBJ2-7, the V gene TRBV20-1; D possibly corresponds to TRBD2 (6 bases). Germline loops: CDR1 DFQATT, CDR2 SNEGSKA (reference sequence). V was trimmed by 1 base and J by 2 bases, leaving 9 bases between them. This CDR3 spans 13 amino acids. The CDR3 spells CSARGGDAYEQYF. The CDR3 DNA follows: TGCAGTGCTAGAGGCGGGGACGCCTACGAGCAGTACTTC.

This sequence joins TRBV12-3 or TRBV12-4 and TRBJ2-5; D may be TRBD2 (6 bases). The V gene lost 5 bases and the J gene lost 2 bases, with 12 bases spanning the gap. The CDR3 length is 14 residues. Written as DNA, the CDR3 is TGTGCCAGCAGTAGGGACTCTGCACAAGAGACCCAGTACTTC. It is translated as CASSRDSAQETQYF.

This clonotype was counted many times. The rearrangement uses TRBV7-9 and TRBJ1-6, with 9 bases lining up with TRBD1. Trimming cost V 3 bases and J 7 bases; bases outside gene matches: 4. CDR1 and CDR2 from the germline V gene are SEHNR and FQNEAQ (reference sequence). The CDR3 contains 15 residues. CDR3 protein: CASSLGTGSNSPLHF. DNA of the CDR3: TGTGCCAGCAGCTTGGGGACAGGGTCGAATTCACCCCTCCACTTT. Together with reference TRBV7-9 and TRBJ1-6, the CDR3 gives the full variable domain: DTGVSQNPRHKITKRGQNVTFRCDPISEHNRLYWYRQTLGQGPEFLTYFQNEAQLEKSRLLSDRFSAERPKGSFSTLEIQRTEQGDSAMYLCASSLGTGSNSPLHFGNGTRLTVT.

J is TRBJ2-1 and V is TRBV5-1; 9 bases fit TRBD2. V lost 4 bases to trimming and J lost 6 bases; unmatched junction nucleotides: 2. Looked up from germline, CDR1 is SGHRS and CDR2 is YFSETQ. CDR3 length: 13 amino acids. In nucleotides, the CDR3 is TGCGCCAGCAGCCTACTAGCGGGCAATGAGCAGTTCTTC. Residues: CASSLLAGNEQFF.

Comment on this clonotype: This may be a read error, as it is one base from a much larger clone. The genes are TRBV10-2 and TRBJ2-3, with 13 bases aligning to TRBD2. The CDR3 is 15 amino acids. CDR1 and CDR2 from the germline V gene are WSHSY and SAAADI. Here the CDR3 DNA reads TGCGCCAGAAGTGAACTAGCGGGGGGGCTAGATACGCAGTATTTT. Amino acids: CARSELAGGLDTQYF.

The rearrangement joins TRBV20-1 to TRBJ2-1, with 8 bases lining up with TRBD1. V was pared by 0 bases and J by 7 bases, with 8 bases of the junction left unmatched. Germline V gene sequence: CDR1 DFQATT, CDR2 SNEGSKA (reference sequence). The CDR3 sequence is 15 residues long. The CDR3 spells CSARDKTGAGNEQFF. In DNA form, the CDR3 reads TGCAGTGCTAGAGACAAGACAGGGGCCGGGAATGAGCAGTTCTTC.

This clonotype was counted at least ten times. The chain couples TRBV7-9 to TRBJ2-7; D remains ambiguous. The germline gives CDR1 SEHNR, CDR2 FQNEAQ (reference sequence). Between the trimmed V and J ends, which lost 5 bases and 3 bases, there was a span of 17 bases. CDR3 size: 15 residues. Here the CDR3 DNA reads TGTGCCAGCAGCCCTACCGGGTCGAGGAACTACGAGCAGTACTTC. It yields the protein CASSPTGSRNYEQYF. Supplemented by reference TRBV7-9 and TRBJ2-7, the full variable domain reads DTGVSQNPRHKITKRGQNVTFRCDPISEHNRLYWYRQTLGQGPEFLTYFQNEAQLEKSRLLSDRFSAERPKGSFSTLEIQRTEQGDSAMYLCASSPTGSRNYEQYFGPGTRLTVT.

This sequence joins TRBV7-8 and TRBJ2-3; no reliable D call. Trimming cost V 5 bases and J 0 bases, with 18 bases left between them. Per the germline V gene, CDR1 is SGHVS and CDR2 is FQNEAQ. This CDR3 comprises 17 residues. CDR3 region: CASSGPLTATSTDTQYF. The CDR3 region has the DNA TGTGCCAGCAGCGGGCCCTTGACGGCGACTAGCACAGATACGCAGTATTTT.

The V gene is TRBV11-2, the J gene TRBJ2-2; 7 bases match TRBD1. The V gene's germline CDR1 is SGHAT and CDR2 FQNNGV. The CDR3 covers 15 residues. V lost 8 bases, J lost 4 bases, and 10 bases stayed unmatched. CDR3 sequence reads: CASLPTGTATGELFF. The CDR3 nucleotides are TGTGCCAGCTTGCCAACTGGGACAGCCACCGGGGAGCTGTTTTTT.

This clonotype was observed once. The chain employs TRBV10-3 and TRBJ2-7; D is ambiguous. V shed 0 bases and J shed 6 bases, with 9 bases lying between them. The CDR3 contains 13 residues. Germline CDR1 reads ENHRY; CDR2 reads SYGVKD. The DNA of the CDR3 is TGTGCCATCAGTGAGTCGATTAGTGCCGAGCAGTACTTC. Translating it yields CAISESISAEQYF.

The sample holds many counts of this clonotype. The chain has TRBV6-6 and TRBJ1-4, with 7 bases fitting TRBD1. Trimming at V came to 5 bases and at J to 2 bases, leaving 5 bases not matched to a gene. The CDR3 length is 15 residues. In germline, CDR1 is MNHNY, CDR2 SVGAGI (reference sequence). The CDR3 is CASSDPGQTNEKLFF. The CDR3 bases are TGTGCCAGCAGTGACCCGGGACAGACTAATGAAAAACTGTTTTTT.

This clonotype was observed many times. The V gene is TRBV4-2, the J gene TRBJ1-1; no definite D call. This CDR3 has 13 residues. Germline assignment: CDR1 LGHNA and CDR2 YNFKEQ. V shed 1 base and J shed 0 bases, with 3 bases lying between them. CDR3 residues: CASSQVMNTEAFF. The CDR3 coding sequence is TGTGCCAGCAGCCAAGTGATGAACACTGAAGCTTTCTTT.

This clonotype was counted a single time. A much larger clonotype is one base distant, so this may be a read error. The chain recombines TRBV7-6 with TRBJ1-2, with D maybe TRBD1 (6 bases). This CDR3 has 13 amino acids. Germline V CDR1 and CDR2: SGHVS, FNYEAQ. Here the CDR3 DNA reads TGTGCCAGAAGCTTAGGGGCAGGGGATGGCTACACCTTC. Protein: CARSLGAGDGYTF.

The CDR3 coding sequence is TGTGCCAGCAGCCCCAGGTATCCGGGCCTGGAGACCCAGTACTTC. Protein: CASSPRYPGLETQYF. The rearrangement joins TRBV7-2 to TRBJ2-5; D is unclear. This CDR3 is built from 15 residues. V lost 5 bases and J lost 5, with 18 bases in between. The germline V gene has CDR1 SGHTA and CDR2 FQGNSA.

This sequence joins TRBV4-3 and TRBJ2-7; a possible D gene is TRBD1 (6 bases). Germline V gene lookup returns CDR1 LGHNA and CDR2 YSLEER. The ends were cut back, 1 base at V and 1 base at J, with 14 bases in the middle. CDR3 length: 16 amino acids. The CDR3 DNA is TGCGCCAGCAGCCAAGGCCCCTCTCAGGGGTCCTACGAGCAGTACTTC. Protein: CASSQGPSQGSYEQYF.

This clonotype was counted between two and nine times. The J gene is TRBJ2-3, the V gene TRBV11-2; 11 nucleotides match TRBD1. The germline V gene has CDR1 SGHAT and CDR2 FQNNGV. The V gene end was trimmed by 3 bases and the J gene end by 2 bases; junction bases not matched to a gene: 10. There are 18 residues in the CDR3. In DNA form, the CDR3 reads TGTGCCAGCAGCTTCACCGACCCTGGACAGGGGGCCACAGATACGCAGTATTTT. It yields the protein CASSFTDPGQGATDTQYF.

This clonotype was seen many times. The rearrangement joins TRBV27 to TRBJ2-2; D may correspond to TRBD1 or TRBD2 (6 bases each). V lost 3 bases, J lost 7 bases, and 12 bases lay in between. Per the germline V gene, CDR1 is MNHEY and CDR2 is SMNVEV (reference sequence). CDR3 length: 14 residues. The CDR3 sequence is CASSLTGAGGELFF. The CDR3 DNA reads as TGTGCCAGCAGTTTGACGGGGGCCGGCGGGGAGCTGTTTTTT.

The count of this clonotype is one. V usage is TRBV20-1 and J usage is TRBJ2-7; the match to TRBD1 covers 7 bases. The length of the CDR3 is 14 residues. Germline trimming cut 2 bases from V and 5 bases from J; bases unmatched to any gene: 9. Looked up from germline, CDR1 is DFQATT and CDR2 is SNEGSKA (reference sequence). CDR3 nucleotide sequence: TGCAGTGCTAGAACCAACAGGGGATGGGACGAGCAGTACGTC. Amino acid sequence: CSARTNRGWDEQYV.

This CDR3 is CASSPGGIGYTF. The CDR3 DNA follows: TGTGCCAGCAGTCCCGGGGGGATAGGCTACACCTTC. The rearrangement links TRBV6-5 to TRBJ1-2; D may be TRBD1 (5 bases). With 5 bases removed from V and 8 bases from J, the gap between germline ends came to 12 bases. Germline CDR1 MNHEY, CDR2 SVGAGI. The CDR3 extends over 12 amino acids.

At least ten counts were recorded for this clonotype. The J gene is TRBJ2-7, the V gene TRBV9, with 11 bases aligning to TRBD1. The CDR3 runs 16 residues. The ends lost 4 bases at V and 3 bases at J; junction bases unmatched: 9. Germline V gives CDR1 SGDLS, CDR2 YYNGEE. The CDR3 sequence: CASSSPRTGGVYEQYF. DNA for the CDR3: TGTGCCAGCAGCTCCCCCCGGACAGGGGGCGTCTACGAGCAGTACTTC.

The V and J genes are TRBV3-1 and TRBJ2-7; TRBD2 matches 13 bases. With 1 base clipped from V and 0 bases from J, the junction kept 3 bases outside the gene matches. The V gene's germline CDR1 is LGHDT and CDR2 YNNKEL (reference sequence). The CDR3 loop spans 17 amino acids. The CDR3 protein is CASSQGLAGGSSYEQYF. Written as DNA, the CDR3 is TGTGCCAGCAGCCAAGGACTAGCGGGGGGCAGCTCCTACGAGCAGTACTTC.

The sample holds many counts of this clonotype. J is TRBJ1-1 and V is TRBV4-1; tentative D call: TRBD1 (5 bases). Germline V lookup: CDR1 MGHRA, CDR2 YSYEKL. Trimming pared 4 bases from V and 11 bases from J, leaving 23 bases between. The CDR3 sequence is 15 residues long. The CDR3 region is CASSPDAGTLLGAFF. As DNA, the CDR3 is TGCGCCAGCAGCCCCGACGCCGGGACTCTACTTGGGGCTTTCTTT.

The chain recombines TRBV9 with TRBJ2-1, with 10 bases fitting TRBD2. The V segment lost 4 bases and the J segment 3 bases; nucleotides outside the gene matches: 10. Germline CDR1 and CDR2: SGDLS and YYNGEE. The CDR3 contains 17 residues. The CDR3 region has the DNA TGTGCCAGCAGCCCAGGCACTAGCGGGGTCAACTACAATGAGCAGTTCTTC. Its translation is CASSPGTSGVNYNEQFF. Full variable domain (remainder filled in from reference TRBV9 and TRBJ2-1): DSGVTQTPKHLITATGQRVTLRCSPRSGDLSVYWYQQSLDQGLQFLIQYYNGEERAKGNILERFSAQQFPDLHSELNLSSLELGDSALYFCASSPGTSGVNYNEQFFGPGTRLTVL.

This clonotype is classed as medium-sized. The V gene is TRBV5-6, the J gene TRBJ2-6; TRBD1 might be the D (5 bases). The germline gives CDR1 SGHDT, CDR2 YYEEEE. The CDR3 extends over 18 amino acids. Between the trimmed V and J ends, which lost 1 base and 3 bases, there was a span of 17 bases. CDR3 nucleotide sequence: TGTGCCAGCAGCTTGCTAGGCAGGGTGGGAATTGGGGCCAACGTCCTGACTTTC. Translated: CASSLLGRVGIGANVLTF.

The J gene is TRBJ2-7, the V gene TRBV5-1; 9 bases align to TRBD1. Germline V CDR1 and CDR2: SGHRS, YFSETQ. The CDR3 length is 15 residues. Trimming removed 7 bases from V and 0 bases from J; junction bases left unmatched: 8. DNA of the CDR3: TGCGCCAGCGGCCCGGGACAGGGCTTCTCCTACGAGCAGTACTTC. This encodes CASGPGQGFSYEQYF. Combining the CDR3 with reference TRBV5-1 and TRBJ2-7 gives the whole variable domain KAGVTQTPRYLIKTRGQQVTLSCSPISGHRSVSWYQQTPGQGLQFLFEYFSETQRNKGNFPGRFSGRQFSNSRSEMNVSTLELGDSALYLCASGPGQGFSYEQYFGPGTRLTVT.

The count of this clonotype is one. The genes are TRBV7-9 and TRBJ2-7; 8 nucleotides match TRBD1. Germline V gene sequence: CDR1 SEHNR, CDR2 FQNEAQ (reference sequence). Germline trimming cut 3 bases from V and 5 bases from J; bases unmatched to any gene: 12. This CDR3 has 16 residues. The CDR3 sequence is CASSLQGARVRNEQYF. CDR3 nucleotide sequence: TGTGCCAGCAGCTTGCAGGGGGCGCGAGTTCGGAACGAGCAGTACTTC.

This clonotype was seen only a few times. J is TRBJ2-7 and V is TRBV9, with D possibly matching TRBD2 (7 bases). CDR1 and CDR2 (germline): SGDLS, YYNGEE. This CDR3 spans 15 amino acids. Trimming stripped 3 bases from V and 5 bases from J, with 18 bases between. CDR3 nucleotide sequence: TGTGCCAGCAGCGATCCTGAGGGGGGGACGGACGAGCAGTACTTC. Translation gives CASSDPEGGTDEQYF.

This clonotype was counted at least ten times. The chain is built from TRBV6-5 and TRBJ1-2; D is possibly TRBD1 (6 bases). With 2 bases removed from V and 0 bases from J, the gap between germline ends came to 13 bases. CDR1 is MNHEY and CDR2 is SVGAGI in the germline V gene. This CDR3 region has 16 residues. CDR3 nucleotides: TGTGCCAGCAGTTACAGGACAGCCCGAGCTAACTATGGCTACACCTTC. The encoded protein is CASSYRTARANYGYTF.

This clonotype was counted many times. The V gene is TRBV12-3 or TRBV12-4, the J gene TRBJ1-1, with TRBD1 matching over 11 bases. CDR3 length: 16 amino acids. V lost 3 bases, J lost 3 bases, and 6 bases stayed unmatched. The CDR3 spells CASSFLPGQGDTEAFF. The CDR3, as DNA: TGTGCCAGCAGTTTCTTACCGGGACAGGGGGACACTGAAGCTTTCTTT.